Sequencing of this T cell receptor beta chain was carried out in a study of T cells in tuberculosis. Germline-derived CDR1 and CDR2 are LNHDA and SQIVND (reference sequence). V was clipped by 5 bases and J by 0 bases; unmatched bases: 4. The CDR3 consists of 16 residues. Time point denoted: new active TB diagnosis, blood taken before or within 7 days of starting treatment. Only in-frame clones appear in the TCRdb table, and some are missing; sequencing was by immunoSEQ multiplex PCR. This sample carries roughly 31,000 clones, more than 75% of them seen once, and the ten largest clones take about 5%. The TCR sequence derives from an adult with tuberculosis. Sample: PBMCs, taken at tuberculosis diagnosis. The chain joins TRBV19 to TRBJ2-7; 13 bases map to TRBD2. As DNA, the CDR3 is TGTGCCAGTAGTGTGGGGACTAGCGGGGTCTCCTACGAGCAGTACTTC. Translating it yields CASSVGTSGVSYEQYF.